This record concerns one T cell receptor (beta chain) sequence. The table came from immunoSEQ multiplex PCR; TCRdb's copy has only in-frame clones and leaves some out. The table records hundreds of thousands of clones, around 81% of them present only once. This sample is part of a study of blood T cell repertoires in COVID-19. Study-wide context: From T cells, B-cell-depleted T cells, or PBMCs came the material, which was cDNA or gDNA.

This CDR3 region has 14 residues. V shed 2 bases, J shed 7 bases, and the junction held 2 bases outside the gene matches. CDR1 and CDR2 (germline): SGHDT, YYEEEE. The specimen was peripheral blood. The chain couples TRBV5-6 to TRBJ1-6; 8 bases align to TRBD1. This receptor was taken from a woman older than 75 with COVID-19, enrolled during active disease. This CDR3 reads CASSFRTGNSPLHF. Written as DNA, the CDR3 is TGTGCCAGCAGCTTTCGGACAGGGAATTCACCCCTCCACTTT.